A single T cell receptor beta chain is shown here with its context. Its antigen is not identified. Uncultured naive and memory CD4+ T cells supplied DNA for deep TCR-beta sequencing. Clones were sequenced by immunoSEQ multiplex PCR, and TCRdb holds only the in-frame ones, with some missing. The sample has 50,000 to 65,000 clones, about 90% seen once. CDR3 length: 16 residues. CDR1 SGHVS and CDR2 FNYEAQ come from the germline V gene. V lost 11 bases and J lost 2, with 23 bases in between. The source of the sample is a study of CD4 T cells in relation to SARS-CoV-2 and coronaviruses. Study details: Of the patients, 8 or 9 were male, a few female, two Hispanic.

Study-wide findings and caveats: Compared with monoreactive clones, crossreactive clones showed significantly weaker SARS-CoV-2 expansion. Each donor contributed either pre-pandemic or post-infection samples, not both.

The TCR was taken from an adult with COVID-19. The sample comprised naive CD4+ T cells from PBMCs. Subset in this sample: naive CD4+ T cells isolated by negative enrichment. The chain links TRBV7-6 to TRBJ2-3; the D gene is possibly TRBD2 (7 bases). The CDR3 here is CAGLEGGAGNTDTQYF. The CDR3 DNA is TGTGCCGGCCTAGAGGGGGGAGCGGGAAACACAGATACGCAGTATTTT.